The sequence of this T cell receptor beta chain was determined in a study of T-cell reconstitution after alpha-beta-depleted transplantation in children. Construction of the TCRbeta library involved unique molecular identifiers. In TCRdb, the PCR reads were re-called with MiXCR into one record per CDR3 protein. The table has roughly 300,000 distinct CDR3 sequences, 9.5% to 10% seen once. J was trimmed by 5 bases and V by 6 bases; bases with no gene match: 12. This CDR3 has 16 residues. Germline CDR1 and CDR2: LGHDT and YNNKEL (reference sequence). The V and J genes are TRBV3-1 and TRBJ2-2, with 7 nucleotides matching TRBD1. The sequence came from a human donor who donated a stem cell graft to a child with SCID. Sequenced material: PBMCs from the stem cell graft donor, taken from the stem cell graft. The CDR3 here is CASRLLGTAGTGELFF. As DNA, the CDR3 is TGTGCCAGCAGGCTATTGGGGACAGCAGGAACCGGGGAGCTGTTTTTT.